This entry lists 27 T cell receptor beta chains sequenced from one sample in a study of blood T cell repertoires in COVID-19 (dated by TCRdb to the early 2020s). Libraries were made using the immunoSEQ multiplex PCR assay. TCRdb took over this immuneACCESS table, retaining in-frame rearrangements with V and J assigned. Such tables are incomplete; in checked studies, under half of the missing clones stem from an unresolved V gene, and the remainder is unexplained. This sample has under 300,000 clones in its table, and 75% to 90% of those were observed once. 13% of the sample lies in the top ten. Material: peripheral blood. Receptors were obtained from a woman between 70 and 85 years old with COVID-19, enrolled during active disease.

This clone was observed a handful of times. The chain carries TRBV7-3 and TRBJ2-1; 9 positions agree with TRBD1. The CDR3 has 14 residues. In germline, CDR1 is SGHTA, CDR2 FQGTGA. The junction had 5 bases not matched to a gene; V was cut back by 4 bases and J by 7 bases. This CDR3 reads CASSSGTGRNEQFF. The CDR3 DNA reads TGTGCCAGCAGCTCCGGGACAGGGCGTAATGAGCAGTTCTTC.

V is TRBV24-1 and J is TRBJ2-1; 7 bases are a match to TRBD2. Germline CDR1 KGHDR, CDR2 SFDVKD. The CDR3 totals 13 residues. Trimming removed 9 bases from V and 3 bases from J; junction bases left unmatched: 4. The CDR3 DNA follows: TGTGCCACCGGGAGGGAGAACTACAATGAGCAGTTCTTC. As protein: CATGRENYNEQFF.

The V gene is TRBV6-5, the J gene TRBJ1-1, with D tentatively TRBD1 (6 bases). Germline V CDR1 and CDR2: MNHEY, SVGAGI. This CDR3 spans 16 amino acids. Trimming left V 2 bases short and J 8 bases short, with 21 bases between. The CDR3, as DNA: TGTGCCAGCAGTTACGGTGGACAGCTAGAATCCGGGGAAGCTTTCTTT. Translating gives CASSYGGQLESGEAFF.

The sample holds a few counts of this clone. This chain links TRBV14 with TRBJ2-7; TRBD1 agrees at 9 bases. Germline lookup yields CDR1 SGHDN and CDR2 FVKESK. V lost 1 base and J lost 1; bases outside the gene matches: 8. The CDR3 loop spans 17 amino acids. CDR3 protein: CASSQGLGQGRSYEQYF. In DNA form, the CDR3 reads TGTGCCAGCAGCCAAGGCCTGGGACAGGGAAGGTCCTACGAGCAGTACTTC.

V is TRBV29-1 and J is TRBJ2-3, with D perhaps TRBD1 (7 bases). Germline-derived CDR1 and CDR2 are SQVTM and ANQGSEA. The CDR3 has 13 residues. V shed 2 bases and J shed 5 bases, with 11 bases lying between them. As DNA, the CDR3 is TGCAGCGTTGAACCAGGGGGGCAAGATACGCAGTATTTT. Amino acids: CSVEPGGQDTQYF.

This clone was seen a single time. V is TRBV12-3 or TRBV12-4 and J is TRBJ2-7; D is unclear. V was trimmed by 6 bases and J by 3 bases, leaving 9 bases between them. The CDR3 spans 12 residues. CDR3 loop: CASSTSYYEQYF. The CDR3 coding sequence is TGTGCCAGCAGCACGAGCTACTACGAGCAGTACTTC.

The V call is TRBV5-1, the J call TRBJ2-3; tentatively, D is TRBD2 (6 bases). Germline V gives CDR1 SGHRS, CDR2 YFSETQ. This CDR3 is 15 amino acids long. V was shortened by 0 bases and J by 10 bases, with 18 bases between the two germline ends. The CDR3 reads CASSLVEGSAGSQYF. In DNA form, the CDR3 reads TGCGCCAGCAGCTTGGTTGAGGGCTCCGCGGGGTCGCAGTATTTT.

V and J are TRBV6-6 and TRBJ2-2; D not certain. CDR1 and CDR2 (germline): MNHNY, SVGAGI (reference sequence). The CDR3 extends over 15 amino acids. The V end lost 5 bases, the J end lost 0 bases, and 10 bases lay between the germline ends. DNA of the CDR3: TGTGCCAGCAGTGCTCGAGGTTCGAACACCGGGGAGCTGTTTTTT. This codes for CASSARGSNTGELFF.

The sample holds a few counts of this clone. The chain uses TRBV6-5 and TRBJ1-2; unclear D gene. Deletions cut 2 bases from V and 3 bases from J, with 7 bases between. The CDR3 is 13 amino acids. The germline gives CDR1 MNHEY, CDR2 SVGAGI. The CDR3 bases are TGTGCCAGCAGTTACGGGCACTACTATGGCTACACCTTC. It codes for CASSYGHYYGYTF.

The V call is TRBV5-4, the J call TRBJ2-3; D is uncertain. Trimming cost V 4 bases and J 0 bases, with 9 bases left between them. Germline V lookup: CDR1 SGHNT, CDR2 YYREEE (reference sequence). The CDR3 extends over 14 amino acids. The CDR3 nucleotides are TGTGCCAGCAGCAAACGACAAAGCACAGATACGCAGTATTTT. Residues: CASSKRQSTDTQYF.

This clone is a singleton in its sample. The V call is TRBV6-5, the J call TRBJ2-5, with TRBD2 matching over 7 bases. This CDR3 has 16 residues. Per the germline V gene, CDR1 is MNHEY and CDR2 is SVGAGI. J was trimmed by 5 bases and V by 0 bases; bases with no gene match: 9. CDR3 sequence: CASSYSEAGSGETQYF. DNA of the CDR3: TGTGCCAGCAGTTACTCCGAAGCGGGGTCCGGGGAGACCCAGTACTTC.

Here the CDR3 DNA reads TGTGCCAGCAGCTTAAATCAGGGCCGGAGCCGCCACGAGCAGTACTTC. This translates into CASSLNQGRSRHEQYF. The chain combines TRBV13 with TRBJ2-7; tentatively, D is TRBD1 (5 bases). CDR1 PRHDT and CDR2 FYEKMQ come from the germline V gene (reference sequence). This CDR3 comprises 16 residues. V dropped 2 bases and J dropped 5 bases, with 19 bases sitting between them.

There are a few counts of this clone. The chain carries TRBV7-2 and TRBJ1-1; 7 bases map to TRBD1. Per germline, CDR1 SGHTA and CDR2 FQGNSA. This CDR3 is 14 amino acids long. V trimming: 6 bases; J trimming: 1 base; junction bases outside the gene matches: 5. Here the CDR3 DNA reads TGTGCCAGCAGGATAGGACAGGCGAACACTGAAGCTTTCTTT. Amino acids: CASRIGQANTEAFF.

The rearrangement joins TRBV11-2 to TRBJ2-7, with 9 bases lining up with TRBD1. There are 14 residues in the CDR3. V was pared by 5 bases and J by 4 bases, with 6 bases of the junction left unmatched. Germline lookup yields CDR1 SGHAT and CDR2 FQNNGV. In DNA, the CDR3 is TGTGCCAGCAGCAGGAGGACAGGGGTATACGAGCAGTACTTC. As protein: CASSRRTGVYEQYF.

CDR3 coding DNA: TGCGCCAGCAGCTTGGGCTCCGGGGGATCGGATTCACCCCTCCACTTT. Translating it yields CASSLGSGGSDSPLHF. The chain links TRBV5-1 to TRBJ1-6, with a possible D match to TRBD1 (5 bases). The V gene lost 0 bases and the J gene lost 8 bases, with 15 bases spanning the gap. The CDR3 sequence is 16 residues long. The V gene's germline CDR1 is SGHRS and CDR2 YFSETQ.

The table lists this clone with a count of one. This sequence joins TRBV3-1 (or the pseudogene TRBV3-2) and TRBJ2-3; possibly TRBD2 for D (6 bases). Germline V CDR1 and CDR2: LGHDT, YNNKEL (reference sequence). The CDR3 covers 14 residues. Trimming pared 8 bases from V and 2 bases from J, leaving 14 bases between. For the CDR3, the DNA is TGTGCCAGCTCCCTGGACTACACCACAGATACGCAGTATTTT. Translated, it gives CASSLDYTTDTQYF.

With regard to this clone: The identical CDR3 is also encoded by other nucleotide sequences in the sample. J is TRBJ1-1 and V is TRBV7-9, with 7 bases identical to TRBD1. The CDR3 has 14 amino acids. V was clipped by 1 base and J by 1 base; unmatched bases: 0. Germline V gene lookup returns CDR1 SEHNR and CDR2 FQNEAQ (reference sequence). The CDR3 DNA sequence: TGTGCCAGCAGCTTAGGACAGGGGAACACTGAAGCTTTCTTT. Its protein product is CASSLGQGNTEAFF.

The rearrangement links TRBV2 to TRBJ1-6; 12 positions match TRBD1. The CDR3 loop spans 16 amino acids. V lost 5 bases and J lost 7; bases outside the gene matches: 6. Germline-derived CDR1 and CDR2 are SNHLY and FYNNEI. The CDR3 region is CASSPGQGAWNSPLHF. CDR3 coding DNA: TGTGCCAGCAGTCCGGGACAGGGGGCTTGGAATTCACCCCTCCACTTT. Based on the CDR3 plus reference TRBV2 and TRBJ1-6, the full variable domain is EPEVTQTPSHQVTQMGQEVILRCVPISNHLYFYWYRQILGQKVEFLVSFYNNEISEKSEIFDDQFSVERPDGSNFTLKIRSTKLEDSAMYFCASSPGQGAWNSPLHFGNGTRLTVT.

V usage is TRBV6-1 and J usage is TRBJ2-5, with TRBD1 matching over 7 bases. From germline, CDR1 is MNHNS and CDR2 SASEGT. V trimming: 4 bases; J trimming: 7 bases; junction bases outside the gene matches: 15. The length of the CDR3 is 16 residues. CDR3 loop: CASSGFMTGTELTQYF. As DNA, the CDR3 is TGTGCCAGCAGTGGCTTCATGACAGGGACAGAGCTGACCCAGTACTTC.

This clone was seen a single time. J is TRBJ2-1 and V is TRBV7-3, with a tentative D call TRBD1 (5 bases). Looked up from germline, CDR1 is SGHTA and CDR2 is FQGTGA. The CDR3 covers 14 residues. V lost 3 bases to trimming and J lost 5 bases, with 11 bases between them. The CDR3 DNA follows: TGTGCCAGCAGCTTGGCTAGGGGAAACAATGAGCAGTTCTTC. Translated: CASSLARGNNEQFF.

The CDR3: CATSDPLLAGGPGDTQYF. CDR3 nucleotides: TGTGCCACCAGTGATCCCCTACTAGCGGGGGGGCCAGGAGATACGCAGTATTTT. This chain links TRBV24-1 with TRBJ2-3, with TRBD2 matching 13 bases. This CDR3 comprises 18 residues. The germline CDR1 and CDR2 sequences are KGHDR and SFDVKD. Trimming removed 3 bases from V and 5 bases from J; junction bases left unmatched: 10.

The DNA of the CDR3 is TGTGCCAGCAGTGAAGCGGTTGGGAGCAATCAGCCCCAGCATTTT. Translated: CASSEAVGSNQPQHF. The chain has TRBV28 and TRBJ1-5; D unclear. This CDR3 contains 15 residues. The germline V and J ends were trimmed by 5 bases and 1 base, with 12 bases remaining between them. Germline loops: CDR1 MDHEN, CDR2 SYDVKM.

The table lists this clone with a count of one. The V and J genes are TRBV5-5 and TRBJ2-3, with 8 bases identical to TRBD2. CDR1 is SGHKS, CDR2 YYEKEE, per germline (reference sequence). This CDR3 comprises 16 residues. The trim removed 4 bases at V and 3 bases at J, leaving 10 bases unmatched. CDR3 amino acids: CASSPGGGGRTDTQYF. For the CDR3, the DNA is TGTGCCAGCAGCCCGGGGGGCGGGGGGAGAACAGATACGCAGTATTTT.

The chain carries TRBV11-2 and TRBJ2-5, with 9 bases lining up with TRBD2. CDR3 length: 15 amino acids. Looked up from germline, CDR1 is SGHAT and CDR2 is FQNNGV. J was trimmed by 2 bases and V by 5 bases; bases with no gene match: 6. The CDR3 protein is CASSHNSGGQETQYF. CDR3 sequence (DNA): TGTGCCAGCAGCCACAATAGCGGGGGACAAGAGACCCAGTACTTC.

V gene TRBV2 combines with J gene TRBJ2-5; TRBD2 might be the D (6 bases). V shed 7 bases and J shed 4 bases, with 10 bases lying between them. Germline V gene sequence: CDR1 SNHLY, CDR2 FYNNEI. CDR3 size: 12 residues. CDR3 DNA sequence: TGTGCCAGCATTCAGGAGGGAGAGACCCAGTACTTC. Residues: CASIQEGETQYF.

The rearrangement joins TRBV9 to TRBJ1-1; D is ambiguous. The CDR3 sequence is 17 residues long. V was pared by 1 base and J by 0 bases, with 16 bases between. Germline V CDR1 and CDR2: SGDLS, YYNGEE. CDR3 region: CASSVKLRHRMNTEAFF. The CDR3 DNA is TGTGCCAGCAGCGTAAAGTTGAGACACCGTATGAACACTGAAGCTTTCTTT.

CDR3 sequence reads: CASSGWGQPNQPQHF. CDR3 DNA sequence: TGTGCCAGCAGTGGTTGGGGACAGCCCAATCAGCCCCAGCATTTT. The chain couples TRBV2 to TRBJ1-5; 7 bases are a match to TRBD1. The germline CDR1 and CDR2 sequences are SNHLY and FYNNEI. CDR3 length: 15 amino acids. V gave up 4 bases and J gave up 3 bases; unmatched junction bases: 6. The full variable domain, in which reference TRBV2 and TRBJ1-5 provide the parts outside the CDR3, is EPEVTQTPSHQVTQMGQEVILRCVPISNHLYFYWYRQILGQKVEFLVSFYNNEISEKSEIFDDQFSVERPDGSNFTLKIRSTKLEDSAMYFCASSGWGQPNQPQHFGDGTRLSIL.